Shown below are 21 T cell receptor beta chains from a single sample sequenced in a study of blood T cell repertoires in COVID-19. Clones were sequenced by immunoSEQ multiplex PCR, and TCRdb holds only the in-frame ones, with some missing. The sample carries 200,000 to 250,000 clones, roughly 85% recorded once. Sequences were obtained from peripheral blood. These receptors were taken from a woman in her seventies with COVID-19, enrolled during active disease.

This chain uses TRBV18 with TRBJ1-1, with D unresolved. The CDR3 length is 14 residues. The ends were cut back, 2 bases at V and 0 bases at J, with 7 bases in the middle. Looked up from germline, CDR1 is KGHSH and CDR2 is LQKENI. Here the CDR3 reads CASSPAAVNTEAFF. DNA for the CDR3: TGTGCCAGCTCACCAGCGGCAGTGAACACTGAAGCTTTCTTT.

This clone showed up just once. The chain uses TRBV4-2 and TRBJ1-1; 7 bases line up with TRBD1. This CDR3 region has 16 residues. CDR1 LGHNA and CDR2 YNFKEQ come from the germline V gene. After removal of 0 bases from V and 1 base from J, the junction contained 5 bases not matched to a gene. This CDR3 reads CASSQDLGTENTEAFF. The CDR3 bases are TGTGCCAGCAGCCAAGATTTGGGGACAGAGAACACTGAAGCTTTCTTT.

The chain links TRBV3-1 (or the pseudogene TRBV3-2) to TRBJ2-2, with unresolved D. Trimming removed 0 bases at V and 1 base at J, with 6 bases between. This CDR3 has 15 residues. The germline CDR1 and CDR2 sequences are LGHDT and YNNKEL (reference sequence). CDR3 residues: CASSQDHRNTGELFF. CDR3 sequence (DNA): TGTGCCAGCAGCCAAGATCACAGGAACACCGGGGAGCTGTTTTTT.

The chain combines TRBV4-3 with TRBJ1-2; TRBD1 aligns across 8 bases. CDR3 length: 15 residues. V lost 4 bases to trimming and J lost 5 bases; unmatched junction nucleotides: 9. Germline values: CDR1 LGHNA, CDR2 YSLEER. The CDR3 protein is CASSLSAGQAYGYTF. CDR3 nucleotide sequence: TGCGCCAGCAGCCTAAGCGCGGGACAGGCATATGGCTACACCTTC.

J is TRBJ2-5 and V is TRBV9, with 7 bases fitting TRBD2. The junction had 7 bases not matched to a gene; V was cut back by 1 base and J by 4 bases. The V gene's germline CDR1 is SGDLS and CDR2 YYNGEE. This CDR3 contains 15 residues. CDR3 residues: CASSVTPLASETQYF. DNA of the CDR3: TGTGCCAGCAGCGTAACCCCACTAGCGTCAGAGACCCAGTACTTC.

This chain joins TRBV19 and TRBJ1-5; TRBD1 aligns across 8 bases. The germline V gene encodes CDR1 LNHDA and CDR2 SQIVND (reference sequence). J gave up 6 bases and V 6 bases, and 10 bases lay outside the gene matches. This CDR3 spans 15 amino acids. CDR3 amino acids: CASSPEDREAQPQHF. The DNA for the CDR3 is TGTGCCAGTAGCCCCGAGGACAGGGAGGCTCAGCCCCAGCATTTT.

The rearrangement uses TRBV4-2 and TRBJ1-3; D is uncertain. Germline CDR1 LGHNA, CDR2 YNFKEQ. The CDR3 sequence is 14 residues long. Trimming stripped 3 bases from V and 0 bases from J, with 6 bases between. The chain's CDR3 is CASSHLNSGNTIYF. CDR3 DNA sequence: TGTGCCAGCAGCCATTTAAACTCTGGAAACACCATATATTTT.

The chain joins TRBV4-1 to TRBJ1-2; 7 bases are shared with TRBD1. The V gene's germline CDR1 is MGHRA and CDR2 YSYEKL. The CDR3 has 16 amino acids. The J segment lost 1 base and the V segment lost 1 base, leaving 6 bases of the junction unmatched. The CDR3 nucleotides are TGCGCCAGCAGCCAAGCTTCGACAGGGATTAACTATGGCTACACCTTC. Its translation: CASSQASTGINYGYTF.

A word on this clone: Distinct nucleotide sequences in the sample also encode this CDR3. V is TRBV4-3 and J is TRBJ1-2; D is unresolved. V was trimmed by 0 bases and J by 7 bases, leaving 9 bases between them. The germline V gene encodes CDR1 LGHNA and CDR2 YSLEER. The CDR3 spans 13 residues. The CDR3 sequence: CASSQDSAGGYTF. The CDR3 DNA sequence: TGCGCCAGCAGCCAAGATAGCGCGGGTGGCTACACCTTC.

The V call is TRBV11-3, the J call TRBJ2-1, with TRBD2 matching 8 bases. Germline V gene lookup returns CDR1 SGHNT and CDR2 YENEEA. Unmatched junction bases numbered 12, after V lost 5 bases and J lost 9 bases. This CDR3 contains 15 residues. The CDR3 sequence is CASSLGGGRLGEQFF. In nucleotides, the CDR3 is TGTGCCAGCAGCCTCGGCGGGGGGCGGTTGGGTGAGCAGTTCTTC. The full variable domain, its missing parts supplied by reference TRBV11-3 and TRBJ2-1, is EAGVVQSPRYKIIEKKQPVAFWCNPISGHNTLYWYLQNLGQGPELLIRYENEEAVDDSQLPKDRFSAERLKGVDSTLKIQPAELGDSAVYLCASSLGGGRLGEQFFGPGTRLTVL.

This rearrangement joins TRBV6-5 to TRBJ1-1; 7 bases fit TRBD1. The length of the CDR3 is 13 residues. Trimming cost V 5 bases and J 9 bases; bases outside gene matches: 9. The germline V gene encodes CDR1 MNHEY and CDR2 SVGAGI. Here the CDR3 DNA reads TGTGCCAGCAGTCCCGACAGGGCCGGTCAAGCTTTCTTT. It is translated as CASSPDRAGQAFF.

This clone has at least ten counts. The DNA of the CDR3 is TGTGCCAGTAGTATGAGGACAGGGGGAAATCAGCCCCAGCATTTT. Translated, it gives CASSMRTGGNQPQHF. The chain links TRBV19 to TRBJ1-5; TRBD1 matches at 10 bases. Germline-derived CDR1 and CDR2 are LNHDA and SQIVND (reference sequence). Unmatched junction bases numbered 3, after V lost 3 bases and J lost 4 bases. This CDR3 is built from 15 residues.

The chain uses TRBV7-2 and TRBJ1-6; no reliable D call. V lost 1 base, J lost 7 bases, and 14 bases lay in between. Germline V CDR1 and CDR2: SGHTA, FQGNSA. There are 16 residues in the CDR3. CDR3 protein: CASSLGGVGVNSPLHF. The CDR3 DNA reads TGTGCCAGCAGCTTAGGGGGAGTTGGGGTAAATTCACCCCTCCACTTT.

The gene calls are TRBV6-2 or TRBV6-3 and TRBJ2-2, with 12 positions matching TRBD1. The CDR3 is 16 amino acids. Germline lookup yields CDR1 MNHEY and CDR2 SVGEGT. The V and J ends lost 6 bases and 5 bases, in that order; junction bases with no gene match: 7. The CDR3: CASSPRDRGRTGELFF. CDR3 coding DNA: TGTGCCAGCAGCCCCCGGGACAGGGGGCGAACCGGGGAGCTGTTTTTT.

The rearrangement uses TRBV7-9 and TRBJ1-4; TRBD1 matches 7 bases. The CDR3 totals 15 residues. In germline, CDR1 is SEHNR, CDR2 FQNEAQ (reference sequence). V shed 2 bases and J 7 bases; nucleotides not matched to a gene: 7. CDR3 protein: CASSLFRTGPEKLFF. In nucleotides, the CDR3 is TGTGCCAGCAGCTTATTCAGGACAGGCCCTGAAAAACTGTTTTTT.

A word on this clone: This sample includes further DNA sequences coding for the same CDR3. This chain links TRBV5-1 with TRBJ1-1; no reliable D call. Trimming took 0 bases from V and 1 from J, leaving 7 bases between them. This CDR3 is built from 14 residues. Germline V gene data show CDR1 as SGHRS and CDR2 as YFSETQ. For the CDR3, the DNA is TGCGCCAGCAGCTTGGTTCCCGGGAACACTGAAGCTTTCTTT. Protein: CASSLVPGNTEAFF.

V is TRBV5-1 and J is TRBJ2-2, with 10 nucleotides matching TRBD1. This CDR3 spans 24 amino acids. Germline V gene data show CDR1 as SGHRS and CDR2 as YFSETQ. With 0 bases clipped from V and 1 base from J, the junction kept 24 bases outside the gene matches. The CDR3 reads CASSLVPPSGTGVGSLWNTGELFF. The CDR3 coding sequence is TGCGCCAGCAGCTTGGTTCCCCCCTCCGGGACAGGGGTCGGATCCTTATGGAACACCGGGGAGCTGTTTTTT.

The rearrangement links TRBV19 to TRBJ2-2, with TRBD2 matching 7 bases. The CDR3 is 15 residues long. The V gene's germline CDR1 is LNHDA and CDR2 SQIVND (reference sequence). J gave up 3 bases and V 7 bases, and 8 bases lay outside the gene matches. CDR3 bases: TGTGCCAGTACCTCAGGAGCGGGATACACCGGGGAGCTGTTTTTT. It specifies CASTSGAGYTGELFF.

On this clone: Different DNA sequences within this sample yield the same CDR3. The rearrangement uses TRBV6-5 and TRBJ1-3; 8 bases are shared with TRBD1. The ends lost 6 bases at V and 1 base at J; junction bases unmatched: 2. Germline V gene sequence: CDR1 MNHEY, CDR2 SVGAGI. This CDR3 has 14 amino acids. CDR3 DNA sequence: TGTGCCAGCAGGGGGACAGGTTCTGGAAACACCATATATTTT. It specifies CASRGTGSGNTIYF.

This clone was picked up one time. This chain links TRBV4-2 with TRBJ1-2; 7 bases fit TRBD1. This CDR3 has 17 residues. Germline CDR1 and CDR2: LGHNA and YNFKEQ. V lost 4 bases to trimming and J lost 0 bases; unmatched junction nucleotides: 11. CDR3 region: CASSPPRGSGANYGYTF. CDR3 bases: TGTGCCAGCAGCCCCCCCAGGGGGTCCGGGGCTAACTATGGCTACACCTTC.

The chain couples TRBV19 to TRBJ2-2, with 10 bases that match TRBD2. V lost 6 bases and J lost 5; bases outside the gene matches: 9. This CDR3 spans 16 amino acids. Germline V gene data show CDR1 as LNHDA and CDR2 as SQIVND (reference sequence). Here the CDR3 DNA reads TGTGCCAGTAGCCGGAGCGGGAGGGCCGGGACCGGGGAGCTGTTTTTT. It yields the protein CASSRSGRAGTGELFF. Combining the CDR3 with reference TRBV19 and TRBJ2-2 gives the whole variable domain DGGITQSPKYLFRKEGQNVTLSCEQNLNHDAMYWYRQDPGQGLRLIYYSQIVNDFQKGDIAEGYSVSREKKESFPLTVTSAQKNPTAFYLCASSRSGRAGTGELFFGEGSRLTVL.